This T cell receptor beta chain was identified during a study of T cells in localized non-small cell lung cancer. Looked up from germline, CDR1 is SGHNT and CDR2 is YYREEE (reference sequence). This CDR3 contains 14 residues. Trimming took off 0 bases at V and 4 bases at J, with 10 bases between the two ends. Using immunoSEQ multiplex PCR, the repertoire was profiled, and TCRdb retains in-frame clones only, with some absent. The data show fewer than 40,000 clones, 86% seen once. This sequence originates from a male donor aged 60 or older with stage III lung adenocarcinoma. The chain links TRBV5-4 to TRBJ1-2; the D gene is possibly TRBD1 (6 bases). The sample in question was peripheral blood, obtained before any cancer treatment. The CDR3 nucleotides read TGTGCCAGCAGCTTGGGGACAGCCCGCTATGGCTACACCTTC. Its translation: CASSLGTARYGYTF.